This entry is about one T cell receptor (beta chain). Its specificity is not known. Reverse transcribing all isolated RNA meant expressed TCRB transcripts were sequenced. Data came from immunoSEQ multiplex PCR; TCRdb stores just in-frame clones and leaves some out. The sample holds under 400,000 clones, 10% to 15% seen once. This record belongs to a study of beta chain features in type 1 diabetes. The CDR3 is 13 amino acids. Germline lookup yields CDR1 LNHDA and CDR2 SQIVND (reference sequence). Trimming removed 0 bases at V and 7 bases at J, with 8 bases between. Broader study findings: Shorter templates may be favored by PCR, equally so in patients and controls. Whether HLA type affects TCRB rearrangement stayed undetermined in the present work.

The clonotype comes from a man between 18 and 35 years old in good health. Sequenced input: naive CD4+ T cells from blood. The chain uses TRBV19 and TRBJ2-3; the D is unclear. The CDR3, as DNA: TGTGCCAGTAGTATAGAAAAGAAGCATACGCAGTATTTT. Encoded protein: CASSIEKKHTQYF.